The rows below give T cell receptor beta chains drawn from one sample of a study of cytomegalovirus exposure and HLA in healthy donors. Generated by immunoSEQ multiplex PCR, the TCRdb table keeps only in-frame clones and is missing some. Of approximately 180,000 clones in the sample, more than 75% were seen once. Source material: PBMCs. Source of these receptors: a woman between 45 and 65 years old in good health and CMV-seronegative. CDR3s include the opening cysteine and the closing phenylalanine or tryptophan. Each record gives: V gene, D gene, clone size, J gene, CDR3 DNA, CDR3 protein. A D gene is named only where the DNA matches it firmly. Size is stated for part of the rows, as once, few or many counts, or as a class when the clone is expanded.

TRBV5-1	TRBD2	-	TRBJ2-5	TGCGCCAGCAGTCCTCCTAGCGGGATGGTTCTCGGGGAGACCCAGTACTTC	CASSPPSGMVLGETQYF
TRBV28	-	once	TRBJ1-1	TGTGCCAGCAGTTTAGGGCGGGCAAGGGAATCTGAAGCTTTCTTT	CASSLGRARESEAFF
TRBV2	-	-	TRBJ1-2	TGTGCCAGCAGTGTTCCCGGTAGGGAGGGGAGCTATGGCTACACCTTC	CASSVPGREGSYGYTF
TRBV18	TRBD1	-	TRBJ1-2	TGTGCCAGCTCCCGGCTGGACAGGGACTACTATGGCTACACCTTC	CASSRLDRDYYGYTF
TRBV5-1	-	-	TRBJ1-2	TGCGCCAGCAGCCCTCGGACAGACGCTGGGGGCTACACCTTC	CASSPRTDAGGYTF
TRBV4-2	-	-	TRBJ1-2	TGTGCCAGCAGCCTCCAAAGCCTTAACAGGGAAGGCTACACCTTC	CASSLQSLNREGYTF
TRBV7-3	-	-	TRBJ2-7	TGTGCCAGCAGCCTAGGGGGGGCGCGAGACGAGCAGTACTTC	CASSLGGARDEQYF
TRBV6-1	-	-	TRBJ1-1	TGTGCCAGCAGTGGACTCCGGAACACTGAAGCTTTCTTT	CASSGLRNTEAFF
TRBV18	-	once	TRBJ1-2	TGTGCCAGCTCACCTTACCCTGACACCCCAAACTATGGCTACACCTTC	CASSPYPDTPNYGYTF
TRBV5-1	TRBD2	-	TRBJ2-2	TGCGCCAGCAGCTTGTATCCTAGCGGGGGGGCCGAAGCCGGGGAGCTGTTTTTT	CASSLYPSGGAEAGELFF
TRBV6-6	-	-	TRBJ1-1	TGTGCCAGCAGTTACGACACCACCCGACCTGAAGCTTTCTTT	CASSYDTTRPEAFF